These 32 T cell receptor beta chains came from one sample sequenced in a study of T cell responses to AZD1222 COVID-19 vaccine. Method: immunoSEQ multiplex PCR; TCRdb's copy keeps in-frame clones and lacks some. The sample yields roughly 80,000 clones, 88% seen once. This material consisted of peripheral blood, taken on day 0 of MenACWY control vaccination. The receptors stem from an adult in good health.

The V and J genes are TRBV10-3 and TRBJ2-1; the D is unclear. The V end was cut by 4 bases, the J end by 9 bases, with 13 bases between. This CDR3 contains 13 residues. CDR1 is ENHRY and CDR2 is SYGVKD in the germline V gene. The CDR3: CAISAGLLSEQFF. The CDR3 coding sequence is TGTGCCATCAGTGCTGGGCTTTTGAGTGAGCAGTTCTTC.

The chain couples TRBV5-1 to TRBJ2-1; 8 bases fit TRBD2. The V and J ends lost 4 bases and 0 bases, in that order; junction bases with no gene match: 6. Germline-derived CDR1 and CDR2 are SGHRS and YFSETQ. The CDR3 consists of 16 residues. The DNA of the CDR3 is TGCGCCAGCAGCCTCGGGGGGGCGAGCTCCTACAATGAGCAGTTCTTC. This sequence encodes CASSLGGASSYNEQFF.

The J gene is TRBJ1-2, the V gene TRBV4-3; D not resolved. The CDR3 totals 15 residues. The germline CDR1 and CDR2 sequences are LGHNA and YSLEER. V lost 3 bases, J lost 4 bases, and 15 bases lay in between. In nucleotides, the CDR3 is TGCGCCAGCAGCCAGACCCTAAGCACCCCCTATGGCTACACCTTC. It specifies CASSQTLSTPYGYTF.

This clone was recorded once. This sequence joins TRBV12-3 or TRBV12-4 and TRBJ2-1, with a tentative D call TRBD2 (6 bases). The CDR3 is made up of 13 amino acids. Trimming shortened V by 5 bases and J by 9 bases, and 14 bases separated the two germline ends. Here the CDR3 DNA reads TGTGCCAGCAGTCGGGGCTCGCGGGGTGAGCAGTTCTTC. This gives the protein CASSRGSRGEQFF.

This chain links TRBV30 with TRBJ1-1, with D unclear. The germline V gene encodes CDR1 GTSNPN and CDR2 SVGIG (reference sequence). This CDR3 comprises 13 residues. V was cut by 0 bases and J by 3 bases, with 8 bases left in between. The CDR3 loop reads CAWSVRSDTEAFF. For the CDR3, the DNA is TGTGCCTGGAGTGTACGAAGCGACACTGAAGCTTTCTTT.

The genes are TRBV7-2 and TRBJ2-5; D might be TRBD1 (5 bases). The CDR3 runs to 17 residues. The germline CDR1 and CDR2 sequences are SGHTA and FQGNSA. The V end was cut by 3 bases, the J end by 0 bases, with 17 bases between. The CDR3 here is CASSLFKFRVNQETQYF. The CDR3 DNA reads TGTGCCAGCAGCTTGTTCAAGTTCAGGGTAAACCAAGAGACCCAGTACTTC.

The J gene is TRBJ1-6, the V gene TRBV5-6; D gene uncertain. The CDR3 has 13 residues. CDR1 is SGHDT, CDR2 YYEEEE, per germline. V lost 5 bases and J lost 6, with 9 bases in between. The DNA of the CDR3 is TGTGCCAGCAGGTCAGCTCCTAATTCACCCCTCCACTTT. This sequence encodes CASRSAPNSPLHF.

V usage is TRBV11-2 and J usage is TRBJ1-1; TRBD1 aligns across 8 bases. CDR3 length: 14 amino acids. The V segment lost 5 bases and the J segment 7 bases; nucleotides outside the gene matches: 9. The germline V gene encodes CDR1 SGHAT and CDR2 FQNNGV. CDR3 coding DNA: TGTGCCAGCAGCCTCCTTGGACAGGGCTATGAAGCTTTCTTT. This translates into CASSLLGQGYEAFF. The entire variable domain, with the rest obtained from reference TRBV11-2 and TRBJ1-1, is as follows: EAGVAQSPRYKIIEKRQSVAFWCNPISGHATLYWYQQILGQGPKLLIQFQNNGVVDDSQLPKDRFSAERLKGVDSTLKIQPAKLEDSAVYLCASSLLGQGYEAFFGQGTRLTVV.

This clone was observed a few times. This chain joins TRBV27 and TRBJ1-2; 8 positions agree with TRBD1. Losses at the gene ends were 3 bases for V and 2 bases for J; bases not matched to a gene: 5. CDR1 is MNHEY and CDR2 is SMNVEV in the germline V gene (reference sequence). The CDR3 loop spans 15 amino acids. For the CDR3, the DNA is TGTGCCAGCAGTTTTGGACAGGGCTACAACTATGGCTACACCTTC. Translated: CASSFGQGYNYGYTF.

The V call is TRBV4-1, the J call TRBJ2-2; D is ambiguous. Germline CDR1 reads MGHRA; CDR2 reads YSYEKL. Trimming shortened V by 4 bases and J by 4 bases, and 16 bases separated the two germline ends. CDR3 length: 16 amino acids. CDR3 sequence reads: CASSPVGSRATGELFF. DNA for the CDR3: TGCGCCAGCAGCCCGGTGGGGTCTCGGGCCACCGGGGAGCTGTTTTTT.

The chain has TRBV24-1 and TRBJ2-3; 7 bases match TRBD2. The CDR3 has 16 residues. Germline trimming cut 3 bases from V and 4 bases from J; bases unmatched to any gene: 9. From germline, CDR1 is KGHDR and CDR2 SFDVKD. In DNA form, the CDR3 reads TGTGCCACCAGTGATACGCGCGGGAGCCACCCAGATACGCAGTATTTT. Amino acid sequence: CATSDTRGSHPDTQYF.

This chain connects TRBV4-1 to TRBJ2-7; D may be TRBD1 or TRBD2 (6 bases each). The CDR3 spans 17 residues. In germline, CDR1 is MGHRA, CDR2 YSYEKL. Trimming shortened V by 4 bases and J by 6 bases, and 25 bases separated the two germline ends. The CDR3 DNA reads TGCGCCAGCAGCCCCCGCTCTCTTAGGGGGGTGGAGGGCGAGCAGTACTTC. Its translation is CASSPRSLRGVEGEQYF.

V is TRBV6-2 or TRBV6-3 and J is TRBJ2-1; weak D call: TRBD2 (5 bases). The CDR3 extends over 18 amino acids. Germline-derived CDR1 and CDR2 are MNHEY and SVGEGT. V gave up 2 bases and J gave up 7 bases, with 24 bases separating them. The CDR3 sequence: CASSYTPLRPAGVNEQFF. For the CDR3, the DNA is TGTGCCAGCAGTTACACCCCTCTACGCCCTGCGGGCGTTAATGAGCAGTTCTTC.

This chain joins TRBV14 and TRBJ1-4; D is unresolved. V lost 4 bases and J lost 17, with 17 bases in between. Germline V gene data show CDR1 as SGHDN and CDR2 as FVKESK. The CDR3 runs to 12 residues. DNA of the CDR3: TGTGCCAGCAGCCGTGGAGACGGGAGTCCCTTTTTT. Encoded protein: CASSRGDGSPFF.

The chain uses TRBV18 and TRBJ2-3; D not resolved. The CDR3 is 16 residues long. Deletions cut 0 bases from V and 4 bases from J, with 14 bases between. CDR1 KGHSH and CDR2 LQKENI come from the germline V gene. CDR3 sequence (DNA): TGTGCCAGCTCACCACCGTCCCCTTCGGTCGCAGATACGCAGTATTTT. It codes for CASSPPSPSVADTQYF.

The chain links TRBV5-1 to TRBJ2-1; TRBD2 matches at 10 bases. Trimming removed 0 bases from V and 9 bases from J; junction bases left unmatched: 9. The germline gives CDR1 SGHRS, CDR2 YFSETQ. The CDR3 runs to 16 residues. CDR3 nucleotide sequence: TGCGCCAGCAGCTTGGGAACCGGGACTAGCGCGTCTGAGCAGTTCTTC. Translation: CASSLGTGTSASEQFF.

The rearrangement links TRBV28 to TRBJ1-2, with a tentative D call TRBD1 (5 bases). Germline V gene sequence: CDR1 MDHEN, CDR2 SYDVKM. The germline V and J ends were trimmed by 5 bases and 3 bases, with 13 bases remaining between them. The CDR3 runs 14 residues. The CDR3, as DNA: TGTGCCAGCAGTGTCCCGGGGCTCCACTATGGCTACACCTTC. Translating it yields CASSVPGLHYGYTF.

CDR3 loop: CASSHPDGYNGYTF. The CDR3 region has the DNA TGTGCCAGCAGCCATCCCGACGGCTATAATGGCTACACCTTC. The chain carries TRBV7-2 and TRBJ1-2; D gene ambiguous. The CDR3 is 14 amino acids. From germline, CDR1 is SGHTA and CDR2 FQGNSA. Trimming pared 5 bases from V and 6 bases from J, leaving 16 bases between.

The CDR3: CASRSGARGLSVLNTEAFF. The CDR3 region has the DNA TGTGCCAGCAGATCTGGGGCAAGGGGACTGTCTGTTTTGAACACTGAAGCTTTCTTT. The genes are TRBV27 and TRBJ1-1, with D tentatively TRBD1 (5 bases). This CDR3 region has 19 residues. Germline V gene lookup returns CDR1 MNHEY and CDR2 SMNVEV (reference sequence). Trimming took 6 bases from V and 0 from J, leaving 26 bases between them.

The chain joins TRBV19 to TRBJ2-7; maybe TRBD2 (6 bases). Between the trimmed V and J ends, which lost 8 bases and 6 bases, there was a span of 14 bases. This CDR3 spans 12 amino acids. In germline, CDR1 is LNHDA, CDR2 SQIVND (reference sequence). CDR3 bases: TGTGCCAGTGCCCCCCTCGGGGGCGAGCAGTACTTC. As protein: CASAPLGGEQYF.

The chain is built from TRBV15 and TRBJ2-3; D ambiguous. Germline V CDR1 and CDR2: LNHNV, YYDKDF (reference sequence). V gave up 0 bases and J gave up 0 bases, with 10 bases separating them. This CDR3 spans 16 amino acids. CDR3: CATSRDLRISTDTQYF. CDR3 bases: TGTGCCACCAGCAGAGATCTCCGGATTAGCACAGATACGCAGTATTTT.

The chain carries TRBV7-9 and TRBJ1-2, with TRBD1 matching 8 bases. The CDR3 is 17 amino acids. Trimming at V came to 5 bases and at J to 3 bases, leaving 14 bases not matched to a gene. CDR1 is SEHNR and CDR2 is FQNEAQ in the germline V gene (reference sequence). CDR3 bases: TGTGCCAGCAGCCATTTCCTTTTGGACAGGGTTGACTATGGCTACACCTTC. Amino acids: CASSHFLLDRVDYGYTF.

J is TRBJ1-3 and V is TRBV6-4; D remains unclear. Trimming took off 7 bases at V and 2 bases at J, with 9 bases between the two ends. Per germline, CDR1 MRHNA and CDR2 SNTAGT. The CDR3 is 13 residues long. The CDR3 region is CASTTSAGNTIYF. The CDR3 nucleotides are TGTGCCAGCACCACATCCGCTGGAAACACCATATATTTT.

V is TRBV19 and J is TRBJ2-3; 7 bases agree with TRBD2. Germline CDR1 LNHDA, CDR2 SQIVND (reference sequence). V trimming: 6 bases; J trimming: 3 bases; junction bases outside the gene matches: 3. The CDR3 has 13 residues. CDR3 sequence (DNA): TGTGCCAGTAGCACCGGGAGGACAGATACGCAGTATTTT. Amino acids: CASSTGRTDTQYF.

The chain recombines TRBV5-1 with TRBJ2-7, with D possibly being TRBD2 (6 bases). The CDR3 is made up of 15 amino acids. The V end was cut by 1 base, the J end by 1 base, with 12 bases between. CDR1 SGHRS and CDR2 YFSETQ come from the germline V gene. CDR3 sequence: CASSLSEGLSYEQYF. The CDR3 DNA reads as TGCGCCAGCAGCTTGTCGGAGGGCCTTTCCTACGAGCAGTACTTC.

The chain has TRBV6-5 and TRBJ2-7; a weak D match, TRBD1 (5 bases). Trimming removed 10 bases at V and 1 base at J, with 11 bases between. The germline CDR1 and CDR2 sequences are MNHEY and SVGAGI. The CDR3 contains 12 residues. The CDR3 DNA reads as TGTGCCACAGGACCAGGGTCCTACGAGCAGTACTTC. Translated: CATGPGSYEQYF.

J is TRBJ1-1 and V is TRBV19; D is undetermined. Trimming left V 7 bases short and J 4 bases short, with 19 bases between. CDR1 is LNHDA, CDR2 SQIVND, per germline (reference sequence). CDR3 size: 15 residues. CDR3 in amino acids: CASTTLGRPSTEAFF. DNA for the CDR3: TGTGCCAGTACCACCCTGGGGAGGCCGAGCACTGAAGCTTTCTTT.

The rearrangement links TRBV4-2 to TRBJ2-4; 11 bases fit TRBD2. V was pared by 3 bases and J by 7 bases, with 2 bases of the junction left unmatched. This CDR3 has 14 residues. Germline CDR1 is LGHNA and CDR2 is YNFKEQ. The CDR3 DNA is TGTGCCAGCAGCCAGACTAGCGGGACGAACATTCAGTACTTC. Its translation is CASSQTSGTNIQYF.

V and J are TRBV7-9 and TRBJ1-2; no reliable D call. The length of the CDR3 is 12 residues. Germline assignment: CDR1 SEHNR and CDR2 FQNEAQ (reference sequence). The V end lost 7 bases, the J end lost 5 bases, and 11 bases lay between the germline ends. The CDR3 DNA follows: TGTGCCAGCACATACCGCGGGTATGGCTACACCTTC. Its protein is CASTYRGYGYTF.

The CDR3 loop is CASSVDRGTPGELFF. The CDR3 DNA sequence: TGTGCCAGCAGTGTCGACAGGGGGACACCCGGGGAGCTGTTTTTT. V is TRBV9 and J is TRBJ2-2, with TRBD1 matching 9 bases. The trim removed 5 bases at V and 6 bases at J, leaving 8 bases unmatched. The CDR3 extends over 15 amino acids. The V gene's germline CDR1 is SGDLS and CDR2 YYNGEE.

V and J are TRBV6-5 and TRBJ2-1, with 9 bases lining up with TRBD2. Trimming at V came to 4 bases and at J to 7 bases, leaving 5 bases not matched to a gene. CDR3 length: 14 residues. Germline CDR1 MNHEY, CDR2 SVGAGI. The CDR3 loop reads CASSWAGGRNEQFF. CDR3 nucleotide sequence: TGTGCCAGCAGTTGGGCGGGAGGGAGGAATGAGCAGTTCTTC.

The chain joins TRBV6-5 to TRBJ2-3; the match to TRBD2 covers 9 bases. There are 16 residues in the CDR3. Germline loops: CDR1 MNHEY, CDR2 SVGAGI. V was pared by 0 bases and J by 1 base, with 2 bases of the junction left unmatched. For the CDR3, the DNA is TGTGCCAGCAGTTACTCGGCGGGAGGGGGCACAGATACGCAGTATTTT. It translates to CASSYSAGGGTDTQYF.